These 32 T cell receptor beta chains share one sample of origin, sequenced in a study of T cell responses to AZD1222 COVID-19 vaccine. Data came from immunoSEQ multiplex PCR; TCRdb stores just in-frame clones and leaves some out. Of around 130,000 clones listed, over 90% were seen once; the top ten hold roughly 0.96%. The source material was peripheral blood, sampled on day 0 of AZD1222 vaccination. These receptor sequences come from an adult in good health.

The chain is built from TRBV9 and TRBJ1-6, with D perhaps matching TRBD1 (5 bases). Trimming shortened V by 3 bases and J by 5 bases, and 9 bases separated the two germline ends. CDR3 size: 14 residues. Germline-derived CDR1 and CDR2 are SGDLS and YYNGEE. Here the CDR3 DNA reads TGTGCCAGCAGCGCCCTGGGGCATAATTCACCCCTCCACTTT. Translated: CASSALGHNSPLHF. The variable domain in full, with the rest retrieved from reference TRBV9 and TRBJ1-6, is DSGVTQTPKHLITATGQRVTLRCSPRSGDLSVYWYQQSLDQGLQFLIQYYNGEERAKGNILERFSAQQFPDLHSELNLSSLELGDSALYFCASSALGHNSPLHFGNGTRLTVT.

This chain links TRBV10-1 with TRBJ1-3, with D possibly TRBD1 on 5 matching bases. The V gene's germline CDR1 is WNHNN and CDR2 SYGVQD (reference sequence). This CDR3 has 16 amino acids. The V end lost 7 bases, the J end lost 0 bases, and 16 bases lay between the germline ends. The CDR3 region has the DNA TGCGCCAGCACCGGACACCTCCACTCCTCTGGAAACACCATATATTTT. As protein: CASTGHLHSSGNTIYF.

About this clone itself: This CDR3 is also generated by other DNA sequences in the sample. The chain recombines TRBV2 with TRBJ1-2, with D possibly matching TRBD1 (5 bases). From germline, CDR1 is SNHLY and CDR2 FYNNEI. Trimming took 6 bases from V and 4 from J, leaving 12 bases between them. The CDR3 loop spans 13 amino acids. The CDR3 DNA reads TGTGCCAGCAGCACGGGGACGGGCTATGGCTACACCTTC. Protein product: CASSTGTGYGYTF.

The chain employs TRBV6-5 and TRBJ2-2, with 11 bases identical to TRBD2. J lost 7 bases, V lost 6 bases, and 7 bases had no gene match. The CDR3 contains 15 residues. The germline V gene has CDR1 MNHEY and CDR2 SVGAGI. Written as DNA, the CDR3 is TGTGCCAGCAGGGTAGCGGGGGGGCCCGGCGGGGAGCTGTTTTTT. Translating it yields CASRVAGGPGGELFF.

Comment on this clone: At the DNA level, this CDR3 is encoded by other sequences in the same sample as well. The chain recombines TRBV2 with TRBJ2-7; possibly TRBD1 for D (6 bases). The CDR3 sequence is 12 residues long. V lost 3 bases and J 4 bases, leaving 7 bases between the germline ends. Per germline, CDR1 SNHLY and CDR2 FYNNEI. CDR3 sequence: CASSERGYEQYF. The CDR3 DNA reads as TGTGCCAGCAGTGAGAGGGGGTACGAGCAGTACTTC.

V and J are TRBV15 and TRBJ1-6, with D unresolved. Germline assignment: CDR1 LNHNV and CDR2 YYDKDF (reference sequence). CDR3 size: 14 residues. V was pared by 0 bases and J by 8 bases, with 8 bases between. As DNA, the CDR3 is TGTGCCACCAGCAGAGATCAACGAGATTCACCCCTCCACTTT. Residues: CATSRDQRDSPLHF.

The chain joins TRBV21-1 to TRBJ2-7; the tabulated D call, TRBD1, remains unverified against the DNA. TRBV21-1 is given as a pseudogene. The CDR3 consists of 13 residues. The DNA for the CDR3 is TGTGCCAGCAGCAAACGGGACAGCTACGAGCAGTACTTC. It encodes CASSKRDSYEQYF.

The rearrangement uses TRBV9 and TRBJ2-1; tentatively, D is TRBD2 (5 bases). CDR1 and CDR2 from the germline V gene are SGDLS and YYNGEE. Trimming took off 0 bases at V and 5 bases at J, with 15 bases between the two ends. The CDR3 totals 16 residues. The CDR3 coding sequence is TGTGCCAGCAGCGTAGGCGGGCTAGCACAGAACAATGAGCAGTTCTTC. Translation gives CASSVGGLAQNNEQFF.

The V gene is TRBV7-9, the J gene TRBJ1-3, with TRBD1 as a possible D gene (6 bases). Germline CDR1 and CDR2: SEHNR and FQNEAQ (reference sequence). With 5 bases removed from V and 2 bases from J, the gap between germline ends came to 13 bases. This CDR3 is 15 amino acids long. CDR3 nucleotide sequence: TGTGCCAGCAGCCAGGACAGTGGCACTGGAAACACCATATATTTT. As protein: CASSQDSGTGNTIYF.

CDR3 in amino acids: CASSPQQGAHTEAFF. The CDR3 bases are TGTGCCAGCTCACCCCAACAGGGGGCCCACACTGAAGCTTTCTTT. This chain uses TRBV18 with TRBJ1-1; 9 bases are a match to TRBD1. The junction had 5 bases not matched to a gene; V was cut back by 3 bases and J by 3 bases. CDR1 KGHSH and CDR2 LQKENI come from the germline V gene. This CDR3 spans 15 amino acids.

The chain recombines TRBV7-2 with TRBJ1-2; 7 nucleotides line up with TRBD1. The germline CDR1 and CDR2 sequences are SGHTA and FQGNSA. The length of the CDR3 is 16 residues. V lost 2 bases, J lost 6 bases, and 12 bases stayed unmatched. In DNA, the CDR3 is TGTGCCAGCAGCTTAATGTCCCAGGGGGAACTTCATGGCTACACCTTC. Amino acids: CASSLMSQGELHGYTF.

CDR3 sequence: CASRAPGQYNEKLFF. In nucleotides, the CDR3 is TGTGCCAGCAGAGCACCGGGACAGTATAATGAAAAACTGTTTTTT. V is TRBV6-5 and J is TRBJ1-4; 7 bases are a match to TRBD1. CDR1 and CDR2 from the germline V gene are MNHEY and SVGAGI. With 6 bases clipped from V and 4 bases from J, the junction kept 8 bases outside the gene matches. The CDR3 loop spans 15 amino acids.

This chain connects TRBV7-8 to TRBJ1-5; 11 bases fit TRBD1. V shed 5 bases and J 7 bases; nucleotides not matched to a gene: 7. The germline V gene encodes CDR1 SGHVS and CDR2 FQNEAQ. The CDR3 contains 15 residues. CDR3 nucleotides: TGTGCCAGCAGCCCAAGGACAGGGGGCTCGCAGCCCCAGCATTTT. The encoded protein is CASSPRTGGSQPQHF.

This chain links TRBV5-1 with TRBJ2-7; tentative D call: TRBD2 (7 bases). V lost 0 bases to trimming and J lost 3 bases, with 13 bases between them. This CDR3 has 15 residues. Germline V gives CDR1 SGHRS, CDR2 YFSETQ. The CDR3 spells CASSLAGEGHYEQYF. CDR3 DNA: TGCGCCAGCAGCTTGGCCGGGGAGGGACACTACGAGCAGTACTTC. Filled out from reference TRBV5-1 and TRBJ2-7, the complete variable domain reads KAGVTQTPRYLIKTRGQQVTLSCSPISGHRSVSWYQQTPGQGLQFLFEYFSETQRNKGNFPGRFSGRQFSNSRSEMNVSTLELGDSALYLCASSLAGEGHYEQYFGPGTRLTVT.

This clone came up once. The chain is built from TRBV10-3 and TRBJ2-7; TRBD2 agrees at 7 bases. Germline CDR1 is ENHRY and CDR2 is SYGVKD. The junction had 4 bases not matched to a gene; V was cut back by 7 bases and J by 4 bases. This CDR3 is 12 amino acids long. CDR3 nucleotides: TGTGCCATCAAGAATAGCGGGTACGAGCAGTACTTC. Protein product: CAIKNSGYEQYF.

The genes are TRBV15 and TRBJ2-7, with a possible D match to TRBD2 (6 bases). In germline, CDR1 is LNHNV, CDR2 YYDKDF (reference sequence). Trimming took 5 bases from V and 1 from J, leaving 12 bases between them. The length of the CDR3 is 14 residues. CDR3 DNA sequence: TGTGCCACCAGCGTGCGGGACCGTTCCTACGAGCAGTACTTC. Amino acid sequence: CATSVRDRSYEQYF.

The V gene is TRBV29-1, the J gene TRBJ2-7; D gene ambiguous. Germline V gene lookup returns CDR1 SQVTM and CDR2 ANQGSEA. The CDR3 has 15 amino acids. V was shortened by 2 bases and J by 0 bases, with 14 bases between the two germline ends. For the CDR3, the DNA is TGCAGCGTTGAACTTCGACGCACCAGCTCCTACGAGCAGTACTTC. Protein product: CSVELRRTSSYEQYF.

The chain links TRBV5-8 to TRBJ1-1; possibly TRBD1 for D (5 bases). In germline, CDR1 is SGHTS, CDR2 YDEGEE. The length of the CDR3 is 15 residues. Between the trimmed V and J ends, which lost 2 bases and 0 bases, there was a span of 11 bases. The CDR3 is CASSFSGVMNTEAFF. Here the CDR3 DNA reads TGTGCCAGCAGCTTCTCGGGGGTAATGAACACTGAAGCTTTCTTT. The full variable domain, its missing parts supplied by reference TRBV5-8 and TRBJ1-1, is EAGVTQSPTHLIKTRGQQATLRCSPISGHTSVYWYQQALGLGLQFLLWYDEGEERNRGNFPPRFSGRQFPNYSSELNVNALELEDSALYLCASSFSGVMNTEAFFGQGTRLTVV.

V usage is TRBV7-9 and J usage is TRBJ1-2; a possible D gene is TRBD1 (5 bases). Germline V gives CDR1 SEHNR, CDR2 FQNEAQ (reference sequence). CDR3 length equals 16 residues. The V end was cut by 0 bases, the J end by 7 bases, with 18 bases between. The CDR3 coding sequence is TGTGCCAGCAGCTTAGCCCGGGGGATAGGGCCTCCTGGCTACACCTTC. Its translation is CASSLARGIGPPGYTF.

The chain recombines TRBV6-5 with TRBJ2-4, with TRBD1 matching 8 bases. The CDR3 runs 13 residues. J lost 8 bases, V lost 6 bases, and 6 bases had no gene match. The germline gives CDR1 MNHEY, CDR2 SVGAGI. Here the CDR3 DNA reads TGTGCCAGCAGGGGACGGGACAGGTACATTCAGTACTTC. Amino acid sequence: CASRGRDRYIQYF.

Points on this clone: An end of the junction does not agree with germline; a read error may underlie this. Different DNA sequences within this sample yield the same CDR3. V gene TRBV30 combines with J gene TRBJ1-1, with D unresolved. The germline V gene encodes CDR1 GTSNPN and CDR2 SVGIG (reference sequence). The CDR3 covers 13 residues. CDR3 DNA: TGTGCCTGGAGTTCCAAAATGAACACCGAAGCTTTCTTT. This translates into CAWSSKMNTEAFF.

The chain has TRBV9 and TRBJ2-1; 8 bases are shared with TRBD2. This CDR3 is 16 amino acids long. V was clipped by 2 bases and J by 4 bases; unmatched bases: 8. CDR1 is SGDLS, CDR2 YYNGEE, per germline. CDR3 loop: CASSVGGGHMYNEQFF. The CDR3 nucleotides read TGTGCCAGCAGCGTTGGCGGGGGGCATATGTACAATGAGCAGTTCTTC.

The chain links TRBV30 to TRBJ1-3; no definite D call. Germline V gives CDR1 GTSNPN, CDR2 SVGIG (reference sequence). This CDR3 region has 15 residues. Trimming removed 0 bases from V and 0 bases from J, with 9 bases in between. CDR3 amino acids: CAWSVPYSSGNTIYF. CDR3 sequence (DNA): TGTGCCTGGAGTGTACCGTATAGCTCTGGAAACACCATATATTTT.

V and J are TRBV6-6 and TRBJ2-7, with D possibly matching TRBD2 (6 bases). The V gene's germline CDR1 is MNHNY and CDR2 SVGAGI (reference sequence). This CDR3 spans 16 amino acids. V lost 6 bases and J 3 bases, leaving 21 bases between the germline ends. The CDR3 bases are TGTGCCAGCAGAGCCCCTGGGAGACAGACTAGCTACGAGCAGTACTTC. Translation gives CASRAPGRQTSYEQYF.

The rearrangement joins TRBV2 to TRBJ2-2; tentatively, D is TRBD1 (5 bases). This CDR3 has 12 residues. Between the trimmed V and J ends, which lost 6 bases and 3 bases, there was a span of 5 bases. Germline CDR1 SNHLY, CDR2 FYNNEI. The CDR3 reads CASRGDTGELFF. The CDR3 DNA is TGTGCCAGCAGAGGGGACACCGGGGAGCTGTTTTTT.

The chain is built from TRBV18 and TRBJ1-5; no firm D call. Germline CDR1 and CDR2: KGHSH and LQKENI. The CDR3 has 15 amino acids. The V and J ends lost 3 bases and 5 bases respectively, with 14 bases between them. CDR3 sequence: CASSPFGGLDQPQHF. DNA of the CDR3: TGTGCCAGCTCACCTTTCGGAGGTTTGGATCAGCCCCAGCATTTT.

The chain has TRBV5-1 and TRBJ2-7, with TRBD1 matching over 10 bases. The V and J ends lost 0 bases and 7 bases, in that order; junction bases with no gene match: 4. The length of the CDR3 is 14 residues. The V gene's germline CDR1 is SGHRS and CDR2 YFSETQ. DNA of the CDR3: TGCGCCAGCAGCTTGGGACAGGGGGCAAGAGAGCAGTACTTC. It encodes CASSLGQGAREQYF.

CDR3 protein: CASSYYGDDTEAFF. CDR3 DNA sequence: TGTGCCAGCAGTTACTACGGTGATGACACTGAAGCTTTCTTT. This chain uses TRBV6-5 with TRBJ1-1; no clear D. CDR1 is MNHEY, CDR2 SVGAGI, per germline. The CDR3 is 14 residues long. Deletions cut 1 base from V and 3 bases from J, with 9 bases between.

The genes are TRBV5-1 and TRBJ1-2; possibly TRBD1 for D (6 bases). V lost 0 bases to trimming and J lost 8 bases, with 14 bases between them. Germline loops: CDR1 SGHRS, CDR2 YFSETQ. This CDR3 comprises 14 residues. The CDR3 region is CASSLEGDPVGYTF. CDR3 DNA sequence: TGCGCCAGCAGCTTGGAGGGGGACCCCGTGGGCTACACCTTC.

This clone was counted a few times. CDR3 region: CASSLGIAQYF. The DNA of the CDR3 is TGTGCCAGCAGCTTAGGAATTGCGCAGTACTTC. The gene calls are TRBV7-9 and TRBJ2-7, with D unresolved. CDR3 length: 11 amino acids. Germline V gene lookup returns CDR1 SEHNR and CDR2 FQNEAQ (reference sequence). Trimming removed 1 base at V and 9 bases at J, with 7 bases between.

The chain employs TRBV27 and TRBJ2-5; either TRBD1 or TRBD2 may fit D (7 bases each). Deletions cut 8 bases from V and 5 bases from J, with 18 bases between. Germline CDR1 MNHEY, CDR2 SMNVEV (reference sequence). This CDR3 is 14 amino acids long. CDR3 sequence reads: CASWREGAWETQYF. The CDR3 bases are TGTGCCAGCTGGAGGGAGGGGGCTTGGGAGACCCAGTACTTC.

The J gene is TRBJ2-7, the V gene TRBV7-8, with TRBD2 identical over 8 bases. Germline lookup yields CDR1 SGHVS and CDR2 FQNEAQ. With V trimmed by 1 base and J by 4 bases, 6 bases remained unmatched. CDR3 size: 15 residues. CDR3 nucleotide sequence: TGTGCCAGCAGCTTAGTAGCGGGGAGGAGGTACGAGCAGTACTTC. Its translation is CASSLVAGRRYEQYF. Using reference TRBV7-8 and TRBJ2-7 for the parts outside the CDR3, the full variable domain is GAGVSQSPRYKVAKRGQDVALRCDPISGHVSLFWYQQALGQGPEFLTYFQNEAQLDKSGLPSDRFFAERPEGSVSTLKIQRTQQEDSAVYLCASSLVAGRRYEQYFGPGTRLTVT.